The clone carrying this TCR beta chain was seen once. The CDR3 has 15 residues. V shed 1 base and J 4 bases; nucleotides not matched to a gene: 3. The germline V gene encodes CDR1 SGHTA and CDR2 FQGTGA. Clones were sequenced by immunoSEQ multiplex PCR, and TCRdb holds only the in-frame ones, with some missing. The top ten hold approximately 24% of the sample, which has about 680,000 clones, approximately 90% seen once. The data stem from a study of shared clonotypes between healthy human individuals. Selected positively for CCR7 and CD45RO-negative, naive CD8 cells excluded terminally differentiated effector memory CD45RA+ cells.

The chain uses TRBV7-3 and TRBJ2-3; TRBD1 agrees at 9 bases. The sequenced sample was naive CD8+ T cells sorted from blood. The TCR sequence derives from a man younger than 45 in good health. CDR3 sequence: CASSLMDRGADTQYF. The CDR3 DNA sequence: TGTGCCAGCAGCTTAATGGACAGGGGTGCAGATACGCAGTATTTT.